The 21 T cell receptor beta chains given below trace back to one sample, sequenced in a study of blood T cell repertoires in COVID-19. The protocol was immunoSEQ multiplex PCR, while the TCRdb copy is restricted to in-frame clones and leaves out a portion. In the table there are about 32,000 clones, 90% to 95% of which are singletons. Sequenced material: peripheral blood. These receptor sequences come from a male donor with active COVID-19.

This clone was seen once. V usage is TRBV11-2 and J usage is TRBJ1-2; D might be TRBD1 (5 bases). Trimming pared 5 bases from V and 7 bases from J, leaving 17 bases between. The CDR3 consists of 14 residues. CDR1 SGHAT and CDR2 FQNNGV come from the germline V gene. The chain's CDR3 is CASSRGVGPGGYTF. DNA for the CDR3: TGTGCCAGCAGCCGTGGTGTGGGGCCGGGTGGCTACACCTTC. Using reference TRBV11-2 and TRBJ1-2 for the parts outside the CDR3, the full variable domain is EAGVAQSPRYKIIEKRQSVAFWCNPISGHATLYWYQQILGQGPKLLIQFQNNGVVDDSQLPKDRFSAERLKGVDSTLKIQPAKLEDSAVYLCASSRGVGPGGYTFGSGTRLTVV.

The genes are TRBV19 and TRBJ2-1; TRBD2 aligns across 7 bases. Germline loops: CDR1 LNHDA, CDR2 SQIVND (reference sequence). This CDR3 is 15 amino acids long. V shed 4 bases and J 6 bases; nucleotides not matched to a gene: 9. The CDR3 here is CASSTFNLAGNEQFF. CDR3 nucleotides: TGTGCCAGTAGTACCTTTAATTTAGCGGGCAATGAGCAGTTCTTC.

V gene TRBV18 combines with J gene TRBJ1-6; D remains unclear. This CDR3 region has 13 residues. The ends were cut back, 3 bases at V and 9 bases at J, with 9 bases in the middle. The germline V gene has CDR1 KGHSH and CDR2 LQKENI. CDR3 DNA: TGTGCCAGCTCACCTTCGTTCGGTTCACCCCTCCACTTT. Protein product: CASSPSFGSPLHF.

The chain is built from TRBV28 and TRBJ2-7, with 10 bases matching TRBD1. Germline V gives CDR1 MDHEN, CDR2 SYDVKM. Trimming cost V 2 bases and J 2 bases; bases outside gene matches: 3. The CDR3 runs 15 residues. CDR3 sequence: CASSLPGTGAYEQYF. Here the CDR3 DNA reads TGTGCCAGCAGTTTACCCGGGACAGGGGCCTACGAGCAGTACTTC.

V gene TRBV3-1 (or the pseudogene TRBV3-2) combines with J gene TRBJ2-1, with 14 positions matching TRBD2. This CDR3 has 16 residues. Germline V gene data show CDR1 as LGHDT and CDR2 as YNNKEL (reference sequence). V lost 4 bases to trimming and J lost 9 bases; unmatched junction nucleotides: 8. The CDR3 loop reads CASSPRLAGGRREQFF. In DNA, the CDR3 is TGTGCCAGCAGCCCTCGACTAGCGGGGGGGCGTCGTGAGCAGTTCTTC.

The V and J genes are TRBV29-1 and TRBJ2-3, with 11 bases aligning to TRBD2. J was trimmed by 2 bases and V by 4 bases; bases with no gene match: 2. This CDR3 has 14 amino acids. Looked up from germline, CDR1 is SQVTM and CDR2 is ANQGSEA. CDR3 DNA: TGCAGCGTTGCACTAGCGGGAGTCACAGATACGCAGTATTTT. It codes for CSVALAGVTDTQYF.

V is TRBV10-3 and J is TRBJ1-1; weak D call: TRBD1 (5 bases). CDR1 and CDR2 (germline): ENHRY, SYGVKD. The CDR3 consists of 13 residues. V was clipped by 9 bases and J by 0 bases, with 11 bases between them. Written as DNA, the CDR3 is TGTGCCATTCGCACCAGGGTGAACACTGAAGCTTTCTTT. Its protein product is CAIRTRVNTEAFF.

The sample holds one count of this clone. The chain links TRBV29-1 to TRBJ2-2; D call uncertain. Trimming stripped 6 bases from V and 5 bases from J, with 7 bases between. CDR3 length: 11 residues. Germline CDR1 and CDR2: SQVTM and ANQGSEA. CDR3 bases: TGCAGCGTGTCGGTGACCGGGGAGCTGTTTTTT. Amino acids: CSVSVTGELFF.

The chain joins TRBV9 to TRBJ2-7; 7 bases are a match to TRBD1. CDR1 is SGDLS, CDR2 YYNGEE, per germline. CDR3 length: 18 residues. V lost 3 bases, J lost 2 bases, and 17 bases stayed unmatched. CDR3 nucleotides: TGTGCCAGCAGCGCGCGCGGACAGGCCCCACATAATACCTACGAGCAGTACTTC. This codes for CASSARGQAPHNTYEQYF.

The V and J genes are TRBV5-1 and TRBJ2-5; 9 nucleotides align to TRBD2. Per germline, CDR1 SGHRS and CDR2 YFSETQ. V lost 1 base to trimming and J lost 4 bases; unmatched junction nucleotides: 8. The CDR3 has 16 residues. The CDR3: CASSLILAGASETQYF. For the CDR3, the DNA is TGCGCCAGCAGCTTGATCTTAGCGGGGGCCTCAGAGACCCAGTACTTC.

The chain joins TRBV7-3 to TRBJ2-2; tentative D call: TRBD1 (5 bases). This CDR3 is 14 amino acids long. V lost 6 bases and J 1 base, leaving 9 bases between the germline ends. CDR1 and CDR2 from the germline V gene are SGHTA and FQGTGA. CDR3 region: CASSVTENTGELFF. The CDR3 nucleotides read TGTGCCAGCAGTGTGACAGAGAACACCGGGGAGCTGTTTTTT. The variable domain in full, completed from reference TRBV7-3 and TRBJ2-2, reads GAGVSQTPSNKVTEKGKYVELRCDPISGHTALYWYRQSLGQGPEFLIYFQGTGAADDSGLPNDRFFAVRPEGSVSTLKIQRTERGDSAVYLCASSVTENTGELFFGEGSRLTVL.

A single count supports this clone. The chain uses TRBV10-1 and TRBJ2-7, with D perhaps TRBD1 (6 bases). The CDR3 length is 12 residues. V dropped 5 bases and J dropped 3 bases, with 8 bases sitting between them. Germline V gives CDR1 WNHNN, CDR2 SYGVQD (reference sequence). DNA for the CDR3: TGCGCCAGCAGTTCGGACAGCTACGAGCAGTACTTC. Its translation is CASSSDSYEQYF.

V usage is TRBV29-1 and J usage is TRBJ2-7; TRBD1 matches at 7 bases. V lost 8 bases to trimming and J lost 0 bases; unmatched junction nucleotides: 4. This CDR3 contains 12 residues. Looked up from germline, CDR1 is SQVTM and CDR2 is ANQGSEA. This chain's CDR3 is CSPRTGSYEQYF. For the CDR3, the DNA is TGCAGCCCCAGGACAGGCTCCTACGAGCAGTACTTC.

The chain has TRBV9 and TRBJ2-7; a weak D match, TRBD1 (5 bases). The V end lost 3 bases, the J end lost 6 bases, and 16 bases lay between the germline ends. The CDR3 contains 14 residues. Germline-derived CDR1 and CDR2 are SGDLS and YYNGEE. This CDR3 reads CASSGTAGLAEQYF. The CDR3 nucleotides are TGTGCCAGCAGCGGGACGGCAGGGTTGGCCGAGCAGTACTTC.

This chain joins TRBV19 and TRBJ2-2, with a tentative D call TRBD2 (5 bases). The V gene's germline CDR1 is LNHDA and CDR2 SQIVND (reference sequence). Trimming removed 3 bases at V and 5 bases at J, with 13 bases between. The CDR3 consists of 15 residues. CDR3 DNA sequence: TGTGCCAGTAGTATCGCCCGGGGTACTACCGGGGAGCTGTTTTTT. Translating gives CASSIARGTTGELFF. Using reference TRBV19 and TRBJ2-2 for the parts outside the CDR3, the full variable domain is DGGITQSPKYLFRKEGQNVTLSCEQNLNHDAMYWYRQDPGQGLRLIYYSQIVNDFQKGDIAEGYSVSREKKESFPLTVTSAQKNPTAFYLCASSIARGTTGELFFGEGSRLTVL.

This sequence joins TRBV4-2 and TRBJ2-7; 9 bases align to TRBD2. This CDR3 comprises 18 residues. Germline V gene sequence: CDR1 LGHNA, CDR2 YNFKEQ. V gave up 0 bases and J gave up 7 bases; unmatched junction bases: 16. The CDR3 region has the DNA TGTGCCAGCAGCCAAGACCCCACCGCTGGGACTAGCTCTCGGGAGCAGTACTTC. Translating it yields CASSQDPTAGTSSREQYF.

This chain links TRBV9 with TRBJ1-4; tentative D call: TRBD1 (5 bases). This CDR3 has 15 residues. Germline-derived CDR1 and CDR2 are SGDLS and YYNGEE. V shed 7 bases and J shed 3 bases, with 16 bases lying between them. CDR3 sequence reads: CASSWGELPNEKLFF. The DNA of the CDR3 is TGTGCCAGCTCCTGGGGGGAGCTACCTAATGAAAAACTGTTTTTT.

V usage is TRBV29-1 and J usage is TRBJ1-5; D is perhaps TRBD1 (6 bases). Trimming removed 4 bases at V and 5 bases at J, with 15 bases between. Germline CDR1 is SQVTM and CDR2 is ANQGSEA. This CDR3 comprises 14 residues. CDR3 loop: CSVVSGGRDQPQHF. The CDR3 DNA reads TGCAGCGTTGTATCCGGGGGGCGGGATCAGCCCCAGCATTTT.

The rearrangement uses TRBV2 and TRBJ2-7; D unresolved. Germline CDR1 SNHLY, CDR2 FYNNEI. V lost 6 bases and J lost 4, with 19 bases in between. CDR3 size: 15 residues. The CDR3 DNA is TGTGCCAGCAGGGAACGTTTTGGCACGGAGTACGAGCAGTACTTC. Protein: CASRERFGTEYEQYF.

The CDR3: CASTQPGLAGGGTDTQYF. DNA of the CDR3: TGTGCCAGCACCCAACCGGGACTAGCGGGGGGGGGCACAGATACGCAGTATTTT. The V and J genes are TRBV7-2 and TRBJ2-3, with TRBD2 identical over 16 bases. The germline CDR1 and CDR2 sequences are SGHTA and FQGNSA. Trimming cost V 7 bases and J 1 base; bases outside gene matches: 8. The CDR3 runs to 18 residues. The whole variable domain, filled in from reference TRBV7-2 and TRBJ2-3, reads GAGVSQSPSNKVTEKGKDVELRCDPISGHTALYWYRQSLGQGLEFLIYFQGNSAPDKSGLPSDRFSAERTGGSVSTLTIQRTQQEDSAVYLCASTQPGLAGGGTDTQYFGPGTRLTVL.

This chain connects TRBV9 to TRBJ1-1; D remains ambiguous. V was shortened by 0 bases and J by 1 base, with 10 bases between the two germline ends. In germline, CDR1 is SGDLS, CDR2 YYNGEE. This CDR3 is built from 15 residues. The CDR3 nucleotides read TGTGCCAGCAGCGTAGACCCAGCGGGGAACACTGAAGCTTTCTTT. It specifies CASSVDPAGNTEAFF.